This T cell receptor delta chain is drawn from a study of γδ T cells in repeated Plasmodium falciparum infection. Study-wide context: The natural-infection arm compared Malian children under seasonal malaria with matched Australian children. Over about 600 days, donors received four mosquito-bite P. falciparum NF54 infections. Study observations and caveats: Malian donors came from one small rural village, predominantly one ethnic group.

TCRdb re-called the multiplex PCR reads with CATT. This table holds 85,000 to 90,000 delta-chain clones, about 1.5% found once. About this clone itself: Antigen unknown. A single base is all that separates this from a far larger clone, so a read error is likely. In the same sample, other DNA sequences code for this CDR3.

Germline V gene data show CDR1 as TSWWSYY and CDR2 as QGS. This CDR3 contains 21 residues. Bulk repertoires came from Vgamma9/Vdelta2+ or Vdelta2-negative gammadelta T cells flow-sorted from PBMC. The V gene corresponds to TRDV1; no J gene was called; the table's D call TRDD3 went unverified against the DNA. The sequence derives from a pool of human donors (malaria-infected and uninfected, not separated). Sequencing was done on a sample of gamma-delta T cells from blood. The CDR3 protein is CALGGTFENPYWGTYTDKLIF. CDR3 in DNA: TGTGCTCTTGGGGGAACCTTCGAAAACCCCTACTGGGGGACTTACACCGATAAGCTCATCTTT.